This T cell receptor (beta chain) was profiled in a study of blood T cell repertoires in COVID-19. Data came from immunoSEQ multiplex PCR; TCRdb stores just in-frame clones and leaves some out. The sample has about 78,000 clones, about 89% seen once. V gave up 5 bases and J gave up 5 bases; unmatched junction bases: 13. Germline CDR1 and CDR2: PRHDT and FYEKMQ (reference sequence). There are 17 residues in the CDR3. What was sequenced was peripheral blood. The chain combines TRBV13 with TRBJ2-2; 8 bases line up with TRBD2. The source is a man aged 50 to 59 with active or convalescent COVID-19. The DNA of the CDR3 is TGTGCCAGCAGCCCCCACCGACGGGGGGGCCGTACCGGGGAGCTGTTTTTT. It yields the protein CASSPHRRGGRTGELFF.